A selection of T cell receptor beta chains follows, all from one sample in a study of blood T cells in healthy people across ages. TCRdb analysed the 5' RACE reads with MiXCR anew, one entry per CDR3 protein. This sample has a few hundred thousand distinct CDR3 sequences, with 27% found just once. Sample: blood. The receptors stem from a woman between 65 and 79 years old in good health. Both conserved end residues are part of each CDR3. A D gene is named only where the DNA matches it firmly. The size entry is marked missing in some rows and otherwise reads once, few, many or a size class.

D gene,CDR3 length,clone size,V gene,J gene,CDR3 DNA,CDR3 protein
-,14,-,TRBV6-5,TRBJ2-7,TGTGCCAGCAGTTACAGCCCTAAGTCCTACGAGCAGTACTTC,CASSYSPKSYEQYF
TRBD1,15,few,TRBV7-2,TRBJ2-2,TGTGCCAGCAGCCCCAACAGGGGGCCCACCGGGGAGCTGGTTTTT,CASSPNRGPTGELVF
TRBD2,16,few,TRBV4-2,TRBJ2-3,TGTGCCAGCAGCCAAGATAGGGGACTAGCGGCAGATACGCAGTATTTT,CASSQDRGLAADTQYF
-,13,-,TRBV7-2,TRBJ2-3,TGTGCCAGCAGGCCAACGGCCACAGATACGCAGTATTTT,CASRPTATDTQYF
-,11,-,TRBV28,TRBJ1-4,TGTGCCAGCAGTTTAATGGAGAAACTGTTTTTT,CASSLMEKLFF
TRBD2,18,few,TRBV20-1,TRBJ2-1,TGCAGTGCTCTAGACACGGGTGGTAGCGGGGTAGGCTACAATGAGCAGTTCTTC,CSALDTGGSGVGYNEQFF
TRBD1,14,-,TRBV9,TRBJ2-1,TGTGCCAGCAGCGAGGGGACAGGCCCAACCGAGCAGTTCTTC,CASSEGTGPTEQFF
TRBD2,12,-,TRBV10-3,TRBJ2-3,TGTGCCGGGGGGGACTACACAGATACGCAGTATTTT,CAGGDYTDTQYF
-,14,-,TRBV4-2,TRBJ2-5,TGTGCCAGCAGCCAAGATCGGATTCGCGAGACCCAGTACTTC,CASSQDRIRETQYF
-,13,-,TRBV6-2/TRBV6-3,TRBJ2-5,TGTGCCAGCAGTTACGGGAAACAAGAGACCCAGTACTTC,CASSYGKQETQYF
-,13,few,TRBV11-3,TRBJ2-1,TGTGCCAGCAGCCCACGACAGGAGTTGAGGCAGTTCTTC,CASSPRQELRQFF
TRBD2,18,few,TRBV20-1,TRBJ2-5,TGCAGTGCTAGAGGGCGGCTAGCGGAGCACCTCTCACAAGAGACCCAGTACTTC,CSARGRLAEHLSQETQYF
TRBD2,15,-,TRBV27,TRBJ2-7,TGTACCAGCAGATCATTTCCTGGCGGGGGCTACGAGCAGTACTTC,CTSRSFPGGGYEQYF
-,12,few,TRBV6-2/TRBV6-3,TRBJ1-1,TGTGCCGGCGGACCGAGAGTATCTGAAGCTTTCTTT,CAGGPRVSEAFF
TRBD1,12,-,TRBV20-1,TRBJ2-5,TGCAGTGCCCAGGGACAGCAAGAGACCCAGTACTTC,CSAQGQQETQYF
TRBD1,15,few,TRBV19,TRBJ1-1,TGTGCCACAGAGGACAGGGGCAGGGGTTACACTGAAGCTTTCTTT,CATEDRGRGYTEAFF
-,15,-,TRBV7-2,TRBJ1-1,TGTGCCAGCAGCTTAGTAAGGGGAGGAGGCACTGAAGCTTTCTTT,CASSLVRGGGTEAFF
-,14,-,TRBV18,TRBJ2-3,TGTGCCAGCTCATGGGAGGACAGGACAGATACGCAGTATTTT,CASSWEDRTDTQYF
-,14,-,TRBV5-1,TRBJ1-4,TGCGCCAGCAGCCCCGGTCGAGGGGGTGAAAAACTGTTTTTT,CASSPGRGGEKLFF
-,15,few,TRBV5-1,TRBJ2-3,TGCGCCAGCCGATTCGGACAAGGGAGCACAGATACGCAGTATTTT,CASRFGQGSTDTQYF
-,14,-,TRBV20-1,TRBJ2-7,TGCAGTGCTAGAGATACGCTAGCGTTGTACGAGCAGTACTTC,CSARDTLALYEQYF
-,14,-,TRBV11-3,TRBJ1-1,TGTGCCAGCAGCTTAGGCCTCAGGGTTAATGAAGCTTTCTTT,CASSLGLRVNEAFF
-,15,few,TRBV4-2,TRBJ2-1,TGTGCCAGCAGCCGAGATGGACAGAAAACCAGTGAGCAGTTCTTC,CASSRDGQKTSEQFF
TRBD1,13,few,TRBV11-1,TRBJ1-1,TGTGCCAGCAGCGACAGGGATGTGGCTGAAGCTTTCTTT,CASSDRDVAEAFF
-,12,-,TRBV7-2,TRBJ1-4,TGTGCCAGCAGCTCTCGGGGACAAGAACTGTTTTTT,CASSSRGQELFF
-,13,-,TRBV5-1,TRBJ1-3,TGCGCCAGCAGCCTGACAGGCGGAAACACCATATATTTT,CASSLTGGNTIYF
TRBD2,17,-,TRBV12-3/TRBV12-4,TRBJ2-3,TGTGCCAGCAGTTTGGTGACTAGCGGGGGGGACACAGATACGCAGTATTTT,CASSLVTSGGDTDTQYF
TRBD1,14,-,TRBV2,TRBJ2-7,TGTGCCAGCATCCCGGGACAGGGGGCTTACGAGCAGTACTTC,CASIPGQGAYEQYF
-,13,-,TRBV20-1,TRBJ1-2,TGCAGTGCTAGAGGGAAGACGGGGTATGGCTACACCTTC,CSARGKTGYGYTF
TRBD1,17,-,TRBV12-5,TRBJ1-5,TGTGCTAGTGGTTTGGTAATCGGCCAGGGGGTCAATCAGCCCCAGCATTTT,CASGLVIGQGVNQPQHF
TRBD2,14,-,TRBV3-1,TRBJ2-1,TGTGCCAGCAGCCAGGGACTAGCGGGGGTTGAGCAGTTCTTC,CASSQGLAGVEQFF
-,14,many,TRBV12-3/TRBV12-4,TRBJ2-5,TGTGCCAGCAGTTTGGCGTGGTCCACAGAGACCCAGTACTTC,CASSLAWSTETQYF
-,13,-,TRBV12-3/TRBV12-4,TRBJ2-5,TGTGCCAGCGGAAACAGGGATCGAGAGACCCAGTACTTC,CASGNRDRETQYF
-,13,-,TRBV10-1,TRBJ1-1,TGCGCCAGCAGTGAGTCGAACATCCAACGAGCTTTCTTT,CASSESNIQRAFF
-,15,few,TRBV5-4,TRBJ1-2,TGTGCCAGCAGCTTGGGGGGACGAGAACGCTATGGCTACACCTTC,CASSLGGRERYGYTF
-,15,-,TRBV6-6,TRBJ2-2,TGTGCCAGCAGTTACTCCCGGGTTAACACCGGGGAGCTGTTTTTT,CASSYSRVNTGELFF
-,14,-,TRBV2,TRBJ2-5,TGTGCCAGCAGCAGTGAAGGACGGGTAGAGACCCAGTACTTC,CASSSEGRVETQYF
TRBD1,17,-,TRBV7-9,TRBJ2-1,TGTGCCAGCAGCTTAGCGATCACAGGGGAACCCTACAATGAGCAGTTCTTC,CASSLAITGEPYNEQFF
-,14,few,TRBV6-2/TRBV6-3,TRBJ2-1,TGTGCCAGCAGACTCACAGGGAGCTACAATGAGCAGTTCTTC,CASRLTGSYNEQFF
-,16,few,TRBV7-6,TRBJ1-6,TGTGCCAGCAGCCGCTTCGGCAGCTCCTATAATTCACCCCTCCACTTT,CASSRFGSSYNSPLHF
TRBD1,15,few,TRBV30,TRBJ1-4,TGTGCCTGGAGCAGGGGGGCCAGGGTTGATGAAAAACTGTTTTTT,CAWSRGARVDEKLFF
TRBD2,15,once,TRBV7-8,TRBJ2-5,TGTGCCAGCACTCCAAGGGACAGACTAGCGGATGAGCAGTACTTC,CASTPRDRLADEQYF